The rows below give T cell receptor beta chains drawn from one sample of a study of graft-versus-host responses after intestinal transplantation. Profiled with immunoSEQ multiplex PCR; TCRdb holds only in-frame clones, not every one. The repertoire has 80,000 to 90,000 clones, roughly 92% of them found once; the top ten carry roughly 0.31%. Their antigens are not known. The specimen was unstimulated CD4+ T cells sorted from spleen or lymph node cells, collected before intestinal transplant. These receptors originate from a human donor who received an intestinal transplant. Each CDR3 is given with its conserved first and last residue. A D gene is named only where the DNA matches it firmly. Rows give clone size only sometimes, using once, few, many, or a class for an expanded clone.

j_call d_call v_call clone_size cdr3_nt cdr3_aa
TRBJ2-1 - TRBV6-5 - TGTGCCAGCTGGGGAGATGTACATGAGCAGTTCTTC CASWGDVHEQFF
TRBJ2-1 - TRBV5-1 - TGCGCCAGCAGCTTAGAGACCAGACAGGCATACAATGAGCAGTTCTTC CASSLETRQAYNEQFF
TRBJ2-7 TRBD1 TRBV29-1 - TGCAGCGTTGGGGACAGGGGCGGCCACGAGCAGTACTTC CSVGDRGGHEQYF
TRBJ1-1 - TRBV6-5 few TGTGCCAGCAGTTGGATCACTGAAGCTTTCTTT CASSWITEAFF
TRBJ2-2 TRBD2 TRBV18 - TGTGCCAGCTCACCGCTAGCGGGAGATATGCGCGGCGGGGAGCTGTTTTTT CASSPLAGDMRGGELFF
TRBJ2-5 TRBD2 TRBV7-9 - TGTGCCAGTACCCCGGGACTAGTCATACAAGAGACCCAGTACTTC CASTPGLVIQETQYF
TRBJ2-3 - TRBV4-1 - TGCGCCAGCAGCCAAGAGATCTCAAGGGTTAGCACAGATACGCAGTATTTT CASSQEISRVSTDTQYF
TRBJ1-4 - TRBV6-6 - TGTGCCAGCACCGCCGGTCGGGAGGAAAAACTGTTTTTT CASTAGREEKLFF
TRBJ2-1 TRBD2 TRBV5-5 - TGTGCCAGCAGCTTAACCGGACTAGATCGTTACAATGAGCAGTTCTTC CASSLTGLDRYNEQFF
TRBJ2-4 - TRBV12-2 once TGTGCAAGTCGCTTCCCCGGCGGACAGGGGGTGAATCAGTACTTC CASRFPGGQGVNQYF
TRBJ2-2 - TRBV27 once TGTGCCAGCAGTTTCAACAGGGCCGGGGAGCTGTTTTTT CASSFNRAGELFF
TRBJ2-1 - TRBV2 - TGTGCCAGCAGCTCACTAGATAAGACGAATGAGCAGTTCTTC CASSSLDKTNEQFF
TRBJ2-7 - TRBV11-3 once TGTGCCAGCAGCTTAGAGGGTGACTATCCTAGCTCGCCCGAGCAGTACTTC CASSLEGDYPSSPEQYF
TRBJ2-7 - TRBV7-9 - TGTGCCAGCGGCCGTCAGGGCGGTTCCTACGAGCAGTACTTC CASGRQGGSYEQYF
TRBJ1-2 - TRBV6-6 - TGTGCCAGCAGTTACTCCGCCTCGTATGGCTACACCTTC CASSYSASYGYTF
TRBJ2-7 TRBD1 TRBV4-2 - TGTGCCAGCAGCCAGTCCGGGACAGGGGTTGGTGAGCAGTACTTC CASSQSGTGVGEQYF
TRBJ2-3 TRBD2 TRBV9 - TGTGCCAGCAGCGGGACTAGCGGGAGGGCAGATACGCAGTATTTT CASSGTSGRADTQYF
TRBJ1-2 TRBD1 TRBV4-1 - TGCGCCAGCAGCCTCAGGGGGGATGGCTATGGCTACACCTTC CASSLRGDGYGYTF
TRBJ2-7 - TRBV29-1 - TGCAGCGTCGCGGGGGGACAGGGTGGGACCTACGAGCAGTACTTC CSVAGGQGGTYEQYF
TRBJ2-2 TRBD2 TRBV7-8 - TGTGCCAGCAGCCCGCTAGCGGGAGGGCTTACCGGGGAGCTGTTTTTT CASSPLAGGLTGELFF
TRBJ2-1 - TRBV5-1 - TGCGCCAGCAGCTTGGATTTATTGGGGATTTGGGAGCAGTTCTTC CASSLDLLGIWEQFF
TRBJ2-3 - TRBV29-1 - TGCAGCGTTGAAAGGAGTTCTCTGTCAGATACGCAGTATTTT CSVERSSLSDTQYF
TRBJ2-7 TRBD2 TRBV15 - TGTGCCACCAGCAGAGGACTAGCCAACGAGCAGTACTTC CATSRGLANEQYF
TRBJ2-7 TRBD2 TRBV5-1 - TGCGCCAGCAGCTTGTTACTGAACAAGCGGGAGTGGGGGTACGAGCAGTACTTC CASSLLLNKREWGYEQYF
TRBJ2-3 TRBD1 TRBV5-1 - TGCGCCAGCAGCTTGGGACAGGGCACATTGTCTAGCACAGATACGCAGTATTTT CASSLGQGTLSSTDTQYF
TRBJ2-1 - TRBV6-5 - TGTGCCAGCAGCGGAGGTAGGGAAGGGGAGCAGTTCTTC CASSGGREGEQFF
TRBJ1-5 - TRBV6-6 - TGTGCCAGCAGTCTCAGGGGTTCGGATCAGCCCCAGCATTTT CASSLRGSDQPQHF
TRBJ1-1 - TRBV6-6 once TGTGCCAGCAGTACCCAGGGAGTCCCTGAAGCTTTCTTT CASSTQGVPEAFF
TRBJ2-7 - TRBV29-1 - TGCAGCGTTAGGAATGGGAGGAAATCCTACGAGCAGTACTTC CSVRNGRKSYEQYF
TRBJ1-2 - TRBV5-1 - TGCGCCAGCAGCTCCACGACGGCAACGGAAGGCTACACCTTC CASSSTTATEGYTF
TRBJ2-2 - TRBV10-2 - TGCGCCAGCAGTGAGAGGCAGGTTAACACCGGGGAGCTGTTTTTT CASSERQVNTGELFF
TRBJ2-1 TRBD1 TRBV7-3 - TGTGCCAGCAGCCCTGGACAGGTTTTCTACAATGAGCAGTTCTTC CASSPGQVFYNEQFF
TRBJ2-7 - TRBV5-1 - TGCGCCAGCCGGGGGGCAGGTCGCCCCTACGAGCAGTACTTC CASRGAGRPYEQYF
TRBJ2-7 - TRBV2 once TGTGCCAGCAGCCCGCAGGGGAGACAGGAGCAGTACTTC CASSPQGRQEQYF
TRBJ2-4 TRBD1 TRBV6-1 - TGTGCCAGCAACACTCGTACAGGGGCCGAAAACATTCAGTACTTC CASNTRTGAENIQYF
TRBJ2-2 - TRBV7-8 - TGTGCCAGCAGCCCCATACTAGTGTCCCCCCTAGACACCGGGGAGCTGTTTTTT CASSPILVSPLDTGELFF
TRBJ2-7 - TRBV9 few TGTGCCAGCAGCGTGGGGAGTCTTGCCTACGAGCAGTACTTC CASSVGSLAYEQYF
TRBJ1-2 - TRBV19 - TGTGCGACTGGGAGGGGCCCGTCTTTTAACTATGGCTACACCTTC CATGRGPSFNYGYTF
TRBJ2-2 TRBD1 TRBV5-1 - TGCGCCAGCAGCGTCCCCCGGGACAGACCTGCGAACACCGGGGAGCTGTTTTTT CASSVPRDRPANTGELFF
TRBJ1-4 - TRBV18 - TGTGCCAGCTCACCAGGCGGGGAAAAACTGTTTTTT CASSPGGEKLFF
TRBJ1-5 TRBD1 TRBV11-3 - TGTGCCAGCAGCTTAGTGGGGGGACAGGGGCGAAATAGCAATCAGCCCCAGCATTTT CASSLVGGQGRNSNQPQHF
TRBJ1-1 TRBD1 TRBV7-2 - TGTGCCAGCAGCCTAGAATACAGGGGGCCGAAGAACACTGAAGCTTTCTTT CASSLEYRGPKNTEAFF
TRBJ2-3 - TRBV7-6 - TGTGCCAGCAGCTTAGTAGGGGATACGCAGTATTTT CASSLVGDTQYF
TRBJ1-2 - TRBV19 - TGTGCCAGTAGTAACGGTTATGGCTACACCTTC CASSNGYGYTF
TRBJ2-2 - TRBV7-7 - TGTGCCAGCAGCCCCCGCGGTATCACCGGGGAGCTGTTTTTT CASSPRGITGELFF
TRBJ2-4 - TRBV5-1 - TGCGCCAGCAGCTGGGCGACAGGGAAAATTGGCGGGGAAAACATTCAGTACTTC CASSWATGKIGGENIQYF
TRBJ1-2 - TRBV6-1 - TGTGCCAGCCAGGGCCGGACTGGCTATGGCTACACCTTC CASQGRTGYGYTF
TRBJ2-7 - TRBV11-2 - TGTGCCAGCATGGGGGGCTACCCCTACGAGCAGTACTTC CASMGGYPYEQYF
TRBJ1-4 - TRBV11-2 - TGTGCCAGCAGCTCGTCAGGGGTAACTAATGAAAAACTGTTTTTT CASSSSGVTNEKLFF
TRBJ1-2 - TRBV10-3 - TGTGCCATCAGTGAGTCAGGGGTACCTAGGGATGGCTACACCTTC CAISESGVPRDGYTF
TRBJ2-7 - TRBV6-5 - TGTGCCAGCAGTTACTCCTTTTCGACCTACGAGCAGTACTTC CASSYSFSTYEQYF
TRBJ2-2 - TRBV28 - TGTGCCAGCAGTTCACCTACGACAGGAATCACCGGGGAGCTGTTTTTT CASSSPTTGITGELFF
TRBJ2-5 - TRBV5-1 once TGCGCCAGCAGCTTGGTCGGACAGATCGAAGAGACCCAGTACTTC CASSLVGQIEETQYF